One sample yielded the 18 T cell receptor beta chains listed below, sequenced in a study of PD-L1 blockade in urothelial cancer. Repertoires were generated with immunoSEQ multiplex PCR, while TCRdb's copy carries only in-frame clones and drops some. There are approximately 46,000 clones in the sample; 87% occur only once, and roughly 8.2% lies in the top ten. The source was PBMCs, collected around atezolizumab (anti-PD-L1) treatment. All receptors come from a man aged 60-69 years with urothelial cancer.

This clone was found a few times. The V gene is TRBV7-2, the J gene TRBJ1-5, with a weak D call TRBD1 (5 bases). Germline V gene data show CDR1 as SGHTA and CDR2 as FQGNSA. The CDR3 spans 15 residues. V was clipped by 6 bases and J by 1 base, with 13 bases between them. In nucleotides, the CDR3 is TGTGCCAGCAGGCAGGGAGGGCTAAGCAATCAGCCCCAGCATTTT. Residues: CASRQGGLSNQPQHF.

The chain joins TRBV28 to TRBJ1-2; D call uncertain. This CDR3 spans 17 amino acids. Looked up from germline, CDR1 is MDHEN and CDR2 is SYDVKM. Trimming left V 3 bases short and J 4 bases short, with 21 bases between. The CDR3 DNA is TGTGCCAGCAGTTTGGGTGGAGGCGGACGGTCTCTCTATGGCTACACCTTC. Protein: CASSLGGGGRSLYGYTF.

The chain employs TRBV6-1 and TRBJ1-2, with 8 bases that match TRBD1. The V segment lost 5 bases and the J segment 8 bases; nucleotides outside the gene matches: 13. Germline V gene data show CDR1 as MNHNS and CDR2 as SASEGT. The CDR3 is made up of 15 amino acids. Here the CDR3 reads CASSNRDRRLSGYTF. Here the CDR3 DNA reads TGTGCCAGCAGTAACCGGGACAGGAGATTGTCAGGCTACACCTTC.

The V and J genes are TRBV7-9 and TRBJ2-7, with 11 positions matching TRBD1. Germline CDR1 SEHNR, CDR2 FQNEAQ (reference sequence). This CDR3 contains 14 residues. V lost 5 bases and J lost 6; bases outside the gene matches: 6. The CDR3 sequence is CASSARDRGIEQYF. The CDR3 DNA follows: TGTGCCAGCAGCGCCCGGGACAGGGGGATCGAGCAGTACTTC.

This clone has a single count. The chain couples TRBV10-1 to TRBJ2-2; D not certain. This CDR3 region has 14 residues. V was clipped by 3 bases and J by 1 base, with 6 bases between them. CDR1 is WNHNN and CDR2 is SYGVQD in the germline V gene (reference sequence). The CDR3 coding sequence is TGCGCCAGCAGTGATTCCAGGAACACCGGGGAGCTGTTTTTT. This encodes CASSDSRNTGELFF.

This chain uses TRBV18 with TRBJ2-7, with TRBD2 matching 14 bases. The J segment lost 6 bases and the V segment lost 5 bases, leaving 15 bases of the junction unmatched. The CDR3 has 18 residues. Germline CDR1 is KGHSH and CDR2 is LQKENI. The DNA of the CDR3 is TGTGCCAGCTCATACTTGGGACTAGCGGGGGACGTAGCTCGCGAGCAGTACTTC. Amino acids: CASSYLGLAGDVAREQYF.

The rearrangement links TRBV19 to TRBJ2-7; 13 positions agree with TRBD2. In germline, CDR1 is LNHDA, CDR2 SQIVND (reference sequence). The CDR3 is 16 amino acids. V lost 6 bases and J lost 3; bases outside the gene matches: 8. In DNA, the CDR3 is TGTGCCAGTAGGACAACCGGGACTAGCGGGGTCTACGAGCAGTACTTC. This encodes CASRTTGTSGVYEQYF.

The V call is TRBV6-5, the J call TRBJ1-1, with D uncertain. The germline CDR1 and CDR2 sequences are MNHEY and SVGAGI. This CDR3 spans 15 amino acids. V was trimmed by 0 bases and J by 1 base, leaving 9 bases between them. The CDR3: CASSYSNEGNTEAFF. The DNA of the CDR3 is TGTGCCAGCAGTTACTCGAACGAGGGGAACACTGAAGCTTTCTTT.

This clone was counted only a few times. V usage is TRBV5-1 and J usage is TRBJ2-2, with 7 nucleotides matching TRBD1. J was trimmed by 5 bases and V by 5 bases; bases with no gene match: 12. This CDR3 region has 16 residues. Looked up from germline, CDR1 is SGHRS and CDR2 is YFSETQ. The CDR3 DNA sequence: TGCGCCAGCAGTACCTACGATACAGGGGAAACCGGGGAGCTGTTTTTT. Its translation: CASSTYDTGETGELFF.

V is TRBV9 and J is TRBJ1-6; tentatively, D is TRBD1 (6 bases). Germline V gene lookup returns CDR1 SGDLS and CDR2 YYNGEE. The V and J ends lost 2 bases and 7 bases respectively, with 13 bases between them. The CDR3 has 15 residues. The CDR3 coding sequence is TGTGCCAGCAGCGTCCGGGACAACCTCAATTCACCCCTCCACTTT. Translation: CASSVRDNLNSPLHF.

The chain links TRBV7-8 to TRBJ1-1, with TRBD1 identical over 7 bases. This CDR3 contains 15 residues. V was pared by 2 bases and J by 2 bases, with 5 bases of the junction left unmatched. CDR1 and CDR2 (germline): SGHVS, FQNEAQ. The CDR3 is CASSLSSGGNTEAFF. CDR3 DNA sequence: TGTGCCAGCAGCTTAAGCTCAGGGGGTAACACTGAAGCTTTCTTT.

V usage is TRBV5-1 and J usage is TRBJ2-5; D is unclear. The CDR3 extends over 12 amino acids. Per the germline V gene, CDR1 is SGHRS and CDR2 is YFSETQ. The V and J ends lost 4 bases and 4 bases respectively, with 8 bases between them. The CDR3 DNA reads TGCGCCAGCAGCCCGAGTAGAGAGACCCAGTACTTC. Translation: CASSPSRETQYF. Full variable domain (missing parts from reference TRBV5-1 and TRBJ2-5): KAGVTQTPRYLIKTRGQQVTLSCSPISGHRSVSWYQQTPGQGLQFLFEYFSETQRNKGNFPGRFSGRQFSNSRSEMNVSTLELGDSALYLCASSPSRETQYFGPGTRLLVL.

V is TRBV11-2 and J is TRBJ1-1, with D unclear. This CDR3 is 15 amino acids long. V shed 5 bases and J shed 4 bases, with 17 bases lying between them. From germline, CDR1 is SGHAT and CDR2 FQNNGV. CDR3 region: CASSPREGVGTEAFF. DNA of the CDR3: TGTGCCAGCAGCCCCCGGGAAGGCGTGGGCACTGAAGCTTTCTTT.

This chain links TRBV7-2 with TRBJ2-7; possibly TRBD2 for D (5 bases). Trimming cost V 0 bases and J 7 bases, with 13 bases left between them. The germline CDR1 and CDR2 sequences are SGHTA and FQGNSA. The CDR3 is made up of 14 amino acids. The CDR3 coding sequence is TGTGCCAGCAGCTTAGCAGGGAGCGTGGCTGAGCAGTACTTC. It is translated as CASSLAGSVAEQYF.

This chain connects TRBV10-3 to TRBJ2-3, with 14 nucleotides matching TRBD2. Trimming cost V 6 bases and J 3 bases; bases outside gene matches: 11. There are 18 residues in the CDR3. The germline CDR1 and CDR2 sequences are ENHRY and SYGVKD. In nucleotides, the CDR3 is TGTGCCATCAGGACTAGCGGGGGGGCCAAAACCCTTACAGATACGCAGTATTTT. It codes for CAIRTSGGAKTLTDTQYF.

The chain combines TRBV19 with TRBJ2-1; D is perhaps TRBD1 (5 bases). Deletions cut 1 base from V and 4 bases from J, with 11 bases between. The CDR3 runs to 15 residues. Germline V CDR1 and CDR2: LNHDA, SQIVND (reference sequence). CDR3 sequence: CASSIGGALYNEQFF. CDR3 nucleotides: TGTGCCAGTAGTATAGGGGGCGCTTTATACAATGAGCAGTTCTTC.

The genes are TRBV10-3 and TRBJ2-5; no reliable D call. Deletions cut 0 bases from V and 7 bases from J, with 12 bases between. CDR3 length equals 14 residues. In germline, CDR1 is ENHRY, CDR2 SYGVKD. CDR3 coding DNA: TGTGCCATCAGTGAGTCCGGTCCGGGTGGGACCCAGTACTTC. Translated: CAISESGPGGTQYF.

For the CDR3, the DNA is TGTGCCTGGAGGACGGGGACAGGTGAAGCTTTCTTT. Translation gives CAWRTGTGEAFF. The chain couples TRBV30 to TRBJ1-1, with 8 positions matching TRBD1. Trimming took 3 bases from V and 7 from J; bases not matched to a gene: 4. Germline V lookup: CDR1 GTSNPN, CDR2 SVGIG (reference sequence). The CDR3 loop spans 12 amino acids. The complete variable domain, with remaining parts taken from reference TRBV30 and TRBJ1-1, reads SQTIHQWPATLVQPVGSPLSLECTVEGTSNPNLYWYRQAAGRGLQLLFYSVGIGQISSEVPQNLSASRPQDRQFILSSKKLLLSDSGFYLCAWRTGTGEAFFGQGTRLTVV.